Listed below are T cell receptor beta chains from one sample, sequenced in a study of graft-versus-host responses after intestinal transplantation. Data came from immunoSEQ multiplex PCR; TCRdb stores just in-frame clones and leaves some out. The sample lists some 80,000 clones; roughly 90% were seen once. No antigen is known for these receptors. The sequencing here drew on unstimulated CD8+ T cells sorted from spleen or lymph node cells, taken before transplant. The receptor source for this set is a human donor who was the organ donor for an intestinal transplant. Each CDR3 is given with its conserved first and last residue. D genes are given only for firm matches. Clone size, where shown, is once, few, many, or a class for clones that have expanded.

-	-	TRBV5-4	TRBJ1-2	CASSQQASGGDGYTF	TGTGCCAGCAGCCAACAAGCTTCGGGGGGCGATGGCTACACCTTC
-	-	TRBV27	TRBJ2-1	CASSLYPGTDNEQFF	TGTGCCAGCAGTTTATATCCGGGGACGGATAATGAGCAGTTCTTC
-	-	TRBV5-4	TRBJ1-3	CASSLFSSGNTIYF	TGTGCCAGCAGCTTGTTCTCCTCTGGAAACACCATATATTTT
few	-	TRBV5-5	TRBJ1-4	CASSLGQATNEKLFF	TGTGCCAGCAGCTTGGGCCAAGCAACTAATGAAAAACTGTTTTTT
-	TRBD1	TRBV5-1	TRBJ2-4	CASSLGQGRYIQYF	TGCGCCAGCAGCTTGGGACAGGGTAGATACATTCAGTACTTC
-	-	TRBV1	TRBJ1-5	CTSSQDFADKHLNQPQHF	TGCACCAGCAGCCAAGATTTTGCGGATAAACACCTCAATCAGCCCCAGCATTTT
-	-	TRBV15	TRBJ2-3	CATSTDKDLIHF	TGTGCCACCAGCACAGATAAAGACCTAATACATTTT
-	-	TRBV11-2	TRBJ2-1	CASTIAPSYNEQFF	TGTGCCAGCACAATAGCGCCGTCCTACAATGAGCAGTTCTTC
once	TRBD2	TRBV30	TRBJ2-5	CAWIPTSGPSGETQYF	TGTGCCTGGATTCCCACTTCTGGGCCTAGCGGAGAGACCCAGTACTTC
once	-	TRBV6-1	TRBJ1-6	CASREGGGGSPLHF	TGTGCCAGCAGGGAGGGCGGGGGTGGTTCACCCCTCCACTTT
-	-	TRBV6-5	TRBJ2-7	CASSPRKVYEQYF	TGTGCCAGCAGTCCCCGGAAAGTCTACGAGCAGTACTTC
-	TRBD1	TRBV13	TRBJ2-5	CASSPAGTGVETQYF	TGTGCCAGCAGTCCCGCGGGGACAGGGGTGGAGACCCAGTACTTC
-	-	TRBV6-5	TRBJ1-5	CASSPRGNQPQHF	TGTGCCAGCAGCCCCCGGGGGAATCAGCCCCAGCATTTT
-	TRBD2	TRBV28	TRBJ2-1	CASSFRLAGVGNEQFF	TGTGCCAGCAGTTTTCGCCTAGCGGGAGTCGGCAATGAGCAGTTCTTC
-	-	TRBV4-1	TRBJ1-4	CASSQVGLKLFF	TGCGCCAGCAGCCAAGTCGGTTTAAAACTGTTTTTT
few	-	TRBV10-3	TRBJ2-7	CASSYSADYEQYF	TGTGCCAGCAGTTACTCGGCCGACTACGAGCAGTACTTC
few	-	TRBV6-1	TRBJ1-4	CASSEFGGTNEKLFF	TGTGCCAGCAGTGAATTCGGGGGGACTAATGAAAAACTGTTTTTT
-	-	TRBV11-2	TRBJ1-2	CASSLGVANGYTF	TGTGCCAGCAGCTTAGGGGTAGCTAACGGCTACACCTTC
-	-	TRBV6-1	TRBJ1-1	CASSVRLLNTEAFF	TGTGCCAGCAGTGTAAGGCTCTTGAACACTGAAGCTTTCTTT
-	-	TRBV5-6	TRBJ1-4	CASSPHGFHNEKLFF	TGTGCCAGCAGCCCACACGGGTTCCATAATGAAAAACTGTTTTTT
-	TRBD2	TRBV5-3	TRBJ2-7	CARSLPGLPVYEQYF	TGTGCCAGAAGCTTGCCGGGACTACCAGTTTACGAGCAGTACTTC
-	-	TRBV27	TRBJ2-7	CASAIQYSYEQYF	TGTGCCAGCGCGATACAGTATTCCTACGAGCAGTACTTC
-	TRBD2	TRBV7-9	TRBJ2-5	CASSSGLSGTQYF	TGTGCCAGCAGCTCGGGACTATCGGGGACCCAGTACTTC
-	TRBD1	TRBV6-5	TRBJ2-7	CASSSGTGYEQYF	TGTGCCAGCAGCTCCGGGACAGGGTACGAGCAGTACTTC
-	TRBD1	TRBV4-1	TRBJ2-1	CASSLRTGEYNEQFF	TGCGCCAGCAGTCTCCGGACAGGGGAATACAATGAGCAGTTCTTC
-	TRBD2	TRBV6-6	TRBJ2-5	CASSHLAGKETQYF	TGTGCCAGCAGCCATCTAGCGGGGAAAGAGACCCAGTACTTC
-	-	TRBV27	TRBJ2-5	CASSFGRGRQETQYF	TGTGCCAGCAGTTTCGGCCGCGGACGCCAAGAGACCCAGTACTTC
once	-	TRBV5-1	TRBJ2-3	CASSLGVRAVVSTDTQYF	TGCGCCAGCAGCTTGGGGGTCAGAGCGGTAGTTAGCACAGATACGCAGTATTTT
-	-	TRBV6-1	TRBJ2-7	CASGPGGGGYEQYF	TGTGCCAGCGGACCGGGTGGTGGGGGCTACGAGCAGTACTTC
-	-	TRBV5-1	TRBJ2-7	CASSLWDSGNDEQYF	TGCGCCAGCAGCTTGTGGGATTCAGGGAACGACGAGCAGTACTTC
-	-	TRBV7-7	TRBJ1-3	CASSLGGAGNTIYF	TGTGCCAGCAGCTTAGGAGGGGCTGGAAACACCATATATTTT
-	-	TRBV15	TRBJ2-1	CATSRETNEQFF	TGTGCCACCAGCAGAGAGACAAATGAGCAGTTCTTC
-	-	TRBV6-1	TRBJ1-1	CAIRYGVLAFF	TGTGCCATTCGTTACGGGGTTCTGGCTTTCTTT
-	TRBD1	TRBV5-1	TRBJ1-2	CASSLEGALGYGYTF	TGCGCCAGCAGCTTGGAGGGGGCCCTAGGCTATGGCTACACCTTC
-	-	TRBV6-6	TRBJ1-2	CASRQTGLLDYGYTF	TGTGCCAGCAGACAGACAGGCCTACTTGATTATGGCTACACCTTC
-	-	TRBV6-5	TRBJ2-5	CASSLSGAERTQYF	TGTGCCAGCAGTCTCTCGGGGGCGGAAAGGACCCAGTACTTC
-	-	TRBV13	TRBJ2-3	CASSRGGHTDTQYF	TGTGCCAGCAGCAGGGGGGGTCATACAGATACGCAGTATTTT
-	-	TRBV15	TRBJ2-7	CATSRGETEAEQYF	TGTGCCACCAGCAGAGGAGAGACTGAGGCCGAGCAGTACTTC
-	TRBD1	TRBV5-5	TRBJ2-7	CASSPLTGPLDEQYF	TGTGCCAGCAGCCCATTGACAGGGCCTCTCGACGAGCAGTACTTC
-	-	TRBV10-1	TRBJ1-5	CASSEREGQPQHF	TGCGCCAGCAGTGAGAGGGAAGGGCAGCCCCAGCATTTT
-	-	TRBV2	TRBJ2-6	CASITSGANVLTF	TGTGCCAGCATAACCTCTGGGGCCAACGTCCTGACTTTC
-	-	TRBV5-1	TRBJ1-1	CASSLEGGLSTEAFF	TGCGCCAGCAGTTTGGAAGGGGGGCTTAGCACTGAAGCTTTCTTT
-	-	TRBV7-3	TRBJ2-3	CASSLRADASTDTQYF	TGTGCCAGCAGCTTAAGGGCAGATGCTAGCACAGATACGCAGTATTTT
-	-	TRBV25-1	TRBJ2-1	CASSRVGSEVEQFF	TGTGCCAGCAGCAGGGTCGGGTCCGAAGTTGAGCAGTTCTTC
-	-	TRBV5-1	TRBJ1-2	CASSLAPGQNGYTF	TGCGCCAGCAGCTTGGCCCCAGGGCAAAATGGCTACACCTTC
-	-	TRBV7-2	TRBJ2-7	CASSYTGVGYEQYF	TGTGCCAGCAGCTACACGGGGGTCGGCTACGAGCAGTACTTC
-	TRBD1	TRBV10-1	TRBJ2-1	CASSSGQGASYNEQFF	TGCGCCAGCAGCTCCGGACAGGGGGCTTCCTACAATGAGCAGTTCTTC